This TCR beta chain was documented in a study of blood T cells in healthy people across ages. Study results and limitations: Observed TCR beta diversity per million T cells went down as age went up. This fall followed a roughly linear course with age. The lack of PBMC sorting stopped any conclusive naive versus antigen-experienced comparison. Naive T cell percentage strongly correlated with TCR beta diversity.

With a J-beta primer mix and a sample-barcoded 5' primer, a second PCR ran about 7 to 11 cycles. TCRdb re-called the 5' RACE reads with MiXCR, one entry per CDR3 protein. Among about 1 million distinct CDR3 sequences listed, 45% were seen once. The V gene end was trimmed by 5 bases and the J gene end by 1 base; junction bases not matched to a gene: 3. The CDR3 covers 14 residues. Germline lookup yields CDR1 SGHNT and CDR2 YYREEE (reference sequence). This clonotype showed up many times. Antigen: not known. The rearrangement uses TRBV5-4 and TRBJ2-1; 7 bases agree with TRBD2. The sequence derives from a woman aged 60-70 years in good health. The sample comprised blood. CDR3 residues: CASRRERSYNEQFF. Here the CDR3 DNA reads TGTGCCAGCAGGCGGGAGAGATCCTACAATGAGCAGTTCTTC.